This T cell receptor (beta chain) was obtained from a study of shared clonotypes between healthy human individuals. The wider study: There were three CD4 naive, three CD4 memory, two CD8 naive and one CD8 memory plates per donor.

Germline-derived CDR1 and CDR2 are MDHEN and SYDVKM. With V trimmed by 6 bases and J by 6 bases, 4 bases remained unmatched. The CDR3 totals 13 residues. On this clone: Antigen specificity is unknown.

Every donor was a Caucasian adult from Nashville, Tennessee. Some clones are missing from TCRdb's copy, which holds only in-frame ones; the method was immunoSEQ multiplex PCR. Of 2,500,000 or so clones in the sample, around 90% are singletons; the top ten hold around 0.15%. Study-level points and caveats: Generation of non-shared clonotypes was less probable than generation of clonotypes shared by all four donors. Four donors shared 4.5% to 6.5% of their naive CD4 clonotypes.

The clonotype comes from a man between 18 and 29 years old in good health. The V call is TRBV28, the J call TRBJ2-1; 8 nucleotides agree with TRBD2. Sequencing was carried out using naive CD4+ T cells sorted from blood. This sample's subset: CD45RA+ positively selected. The CDR3 loop reads CASRAGGFNEQFF. The CDR3 nucleotides read TGTGCCAGCAGGGCGGGGGGTTTCAATGAGCAGTTCTTC.